These 21 T cell receptor beta chains came from one sample sequenced in a study of T cell clonality in common variable immunodeficiency. Method: immunoSEQ multiplex PCR; TCRdb's copy keeps in-frame clones and lacks some. The sample yields fewer than 75,000 clones, without any singletons. The sequenced material came from peripheral blood mononuclear cells. The receptors stem from a person aged 18 to 75 in good health.

This clone has ten or more counts. The junction differs from germline at one of its ends, possibly a read error. CDR3 amino acids: CGFSDPGLAGAYEQYF. CDR3 DNA (partial): TGTGGTTTCTCGGACCCGGGACTAGCGGGAGCCTACGAG. V is TRBV23-1 and J is TRBJ2-7; 14 bases line up with TRBD2. Coverage ceases 3 residues before the CDR3 finishes, and the germline J gene fills in the end. TRBV23-1 is flagged as an ORF with uncertain function. The CDR3 totals 16 residues.

This clone was recorded a few times. The read halts 3 residues ahead of the CDR3 end, with the missing end drawn from the germline J gene. This sequence joins TRBV5-1 and TRBJ2-7, with 13 bases matching TRBD2. The junction had 7 bases not matched to a gene; V was cut back by 4 bases and J by 3 bases. Germline lookup yields CDR1 SGHRS and CDR2 YFSETQ. The CDR3 length is 16 residues. CDR3 protein: CASSTGTSGIHYEQYF. CDR3 DNA, as far as it was read: TGCGCCAGCAGCACCGGGACTAGCGGGATTCACTACGAG.

This clone has at least ten counts. The sequenced fragment ends 3 residues before the CDR3 boundary, so the rest is inferred from the germline J gene. The chain employs TRBV4-2 and TRBJ1-6, with TRBD1 identical over 9 bases. The germline V gene encodes CDR1 LGHNA and CDR2 YNFKEQ. This CDR3 contains 16 residues. V shed 4 bases and J 2 bases; nucleotides not matched to a gene: 3. CDR3 residues: CASSPGQGPYNSPLHF. CDR3 DNA (partial): TGTGCCAGCAGCCCCGGACAGGGGCCCTATAATTCACCC.

This clone has ten or more counts. Coverage ceases 3 residues before the CDR3 finishes, and the germline J gene fills in the end. This rearrangement joins TRBV20-1 to TRBJ2-5; 13 nucleotides align to TRBD2. The CDR3 is 19 residues long. J was trimmed by 5 bases and V by 0 bases; bases with no gene match: 15. The germline gives CDR1 DFQATT, CDR2 SNEGSKA (reference sequence). This CDR3 is CSARDKGTSGIGLWETQYF. The part of the CDR3 DNA that was read is TGCAGTGCTAGAGATAAGGGGACTAGCGGGATCGGATTGTGGGAGACC.

This clone was observed many times. The CDR3 is CASSQEFLRGYGYTF. CDR3 bases read: TGTGCCAGCAGCCAAGAATTTCTTAGGGGCTATGGC. V usage is TRBV3-1 (or the pseudogene TRBV3-2) and J usage is TRBJ1-2; tentatively, D is TRBD1 (5 bases). The read terminates 3 residues ahead of where the CDR3 ends, so the germline J gene completes it. There are 15 residues in the CDR3. The ends were cut back, 0 bases at V and 4 bases at J, with 12 bases in the middle. Looked up from germline, CDR1 is LGHDT and CDR2 is YNNKEL (reference sequence).

This clone came up many times. The missing CDR3 end, 3 residues past where the read stops, is filled in from the germline J gene. The chain uses TRBV30 and TRBJ2-3; 11 bases agree with TRBD2. V lost 4 bases, J lost 6 bases, and 9 bases stayed unmatched. Germline CDR1 GTSNPN, CDR2 SVGIG (reference sequence). This CDR3 spans 15 amino acids. The DNA read from the CDR3 is TGTGCCTGGAACAGACTAGCGGGGAAAAGGGATACG. This encodes CAWNRLAGKRDT. The full CDR3 is CAWNRLAGKRDTQYF.

This clone appeared many times. The observed sequence ends 3 residues before the CDR3 terminus, with the missing tail filled in from the germline J gene. Other nucleotide sequences in the sample specify the same CDR3. The rearrangement links TRBV18 to TRBJ2-7; 7 bases map to TRBD1. Trimming took 1 base from V and 3 from J; bases not matched to a gene: 12. Germline V gives CDR1 KGHSH, CDR2 LQKENI. The CDR3 length is 17 residues. The CDR3 loop reads CASSPLGFDRASYEQYF. The part of the CDR3 DNA that was read is TGTGCCAGCTCACCACTCGGCTTCGACAGGGCAAGCTACGAG. Filled out from reference TRBV18 and TRBJ2-7, the complete variable domain reads NAGVMQNPRHLVRRRGQEARLRCSPMKGHSHVYWYRQLPEEGLKFMVYLQKENIIDESGMPKERFSAEFPKEGPSILRIQQVVRGDSAAYFCASSPLGFDRASYEQYFGPGTRLTVT.

This clone was detected ten times or more. The CDR3 end is not reached by the read, which stops 3 residues before it; the germline J gene fills it in. The J gene is TRBJ2-3, the V gene TRBV5-1, with D uncertain. Trimming cost V 0 bases and J 0 bases, with 5 bases left between them. The CDR3 runs to 14 residues. Germline V gene data show CDR1 as SGHRS and CDR2 as YFSETQ. CDR3 residues: CASSLETSTDTQYF. The CDR3 bases that were read are TGCGCCAGCAGCTTGGAGACTAGCACAGATACG.

This clone occurred many times. The CDR3 extends 3 residues past the end of the read, so its final part is completed from the germline J gene. This rearrangement joins TRBV20-1 to TRBJ1-1; 7 bases match TRBD1. Trimming took 5 bases from V and 7 from J; bases not matched to a gene: 13. CDR1 and CDR2 from the germline V gene are DFQATT and SNEGSKA (reference sequence). The CDR3 totals 14 residues. CDR3 sequence: CSAPLDRAAGEAFF. CDR3 DNA (partial): TGCAGTGCTCCACTCGACAGGGCGGCGGGTGAA.

This clone showed up many times. The read ends 3 residues early relative to the CDR3; the germline J gene fills the gap. The gene calls are TRBV10-1 and TRBJ2-7; 7 bases match TRBD1. Trimming at V came to 2 bases and at J to 3 bases, leaving 1 base not matched to a gene. Per the germline V gene, CDR1 is WNHNN and CDR2 is SYGVQD (reference sequence). The CDR3 is 13 amino acids. CDR3 DNA (partial): TGCGCCAGCAGTGAGGGACAGGACTACGAG. Translation gives CASSEGQDYE. The whole CDR3 sequence is CASSEGQDYEQYF.

This clone was seen many times. CDR3 bases read: TGTGCCCTCCAAAGGACAGGGGGCCTCGAG. This translates into CALQRTGGLE. The CDR3 in full is CALQRTGGLEQYF. The gene calls are TRBV30 and TRBJ2-7; TRBD1 matches 11 bases. The CDR3 goes on 3 residues after the read ends, and that part is filled in from the germline J gene. The V and J ends lost 8 bases and 6 bases, in that order; junction bases with no gene match: 9. The CDR3 spans 13 residues. Germline V gives CDR1 GTSNPN, CDR2 SVGIG (reference sequence).

This clone was observed many times. Read sequence stops 3 residues before the CDR3 end, and the germline J gene provides the missing end. The chain links TRBV5-1 to TRBJ1-1; a weak D match, TRBD1 (6 bases). V was clipped by 3 bases and J by 4 bases, with 19 bases between them. The V gene's germline CDR1 is SGHRS and CDR2 YFSETQ. The CDR3 totals 16 residues. The CDR3 protein is CASSSPGTTWGTEAFF. The part of the CDR3 DNA that was read is TGCGCCAGCAGCTCACCCGGGACAACTTGGGGCACTGAA. Variable domain in full (rest from reference TRBV5-1 and TRBJ1-1): KAGVTQTPRYLIKTRGQQVTLSCSPISGHRSVSWYQQTPGQGLQFLFEYFSETQRNKGNFPGRFSGRQFSNSRSEMNVSTLELGDSALYLCASSSPGTTWGTEAFFGQGTRLTVV.

This clone showed up many times. The read is 3 residues too short to cover the CDR3 end, so that end is filled in from the germline J gene. The chain joins TRBV9 to TRBJ1-2; a weak D match, TRBD1 (6 bases). Per germline, CDR1 SGDLS and CDR2 YYNGEE. This CDR3 has 13 residues. V lost 4 bases and J lost 4, with 11 bases in between. The CDR3 sequence: CASSRQALYGYTF. CDR3 DNA, as far as it was read: TGTGCCAGCAGCCGACAGGCCCTCTATGGC.

This clone occurred many times. Sequencing ends 3 residues short of the CDR3 end; the germline J gene provides the rest. The chain links TRBV4-2 to TRBJ2-3; 13 bases fit TRBD2. The ends lost 4 bases at V and 5 bases at J; junction bases unmatched: 3. The germline V gene has CDR1 LGHNA and CDR2 YNFKEQ. The CDR3 extends over 15 amino acids. Incomplete CDR3 DNA: TGTGCCAGCAGCCGGACTAGCGGGAGTTTAGATACG. Translated: CASSRTSGSLDT. The full CDR3 is CASSRTSGSLDTQYF.

In this sample, this clone turned up many times. The CDR3 end is not reached by the read, which stops 3 residues before it; the germline J gene fills it in. The chain recombines TRBV5-1 with TRBJ1-1; 7 bases are shared with TRBD1. Per germline, CDR1 SGHRS and CDR2 YFSETQ. J was trimmed by 6 bases and V by 5 bases; bases with no gene match: 4. The CDR3 extends over 12 amino acids. The CDR3 DNA, read in part, is TGCGCCAGCAGTCCACAGGGGTCTGAA. Protein product: CASSPQGSE. The entire CDR3 protein reads CASSPQGSEAFF.

This clone was detected many times. The read ends 3 residues shy of where the CDR3 ends; the end is completed using the germline J gene. This chain joins TRBV5-1 and TRBJ1-3, with D hard to call. The germline gives CDR1 SGHRS, CDR2 YFSETQ. Trimming pared 4 bases from V and 1 base from J, leaving 9 bases between. CDR3 size: 14 residues. The part of the CDR3 DNA that was read is TGCGCCAGCAGCCTTTCAAGGTCTGGAAACACC. Its protein product is CASSLSRSGNT. In full, the CDR3 reads CASSLSRSGNTIYF.

Ten or more counts support this clone. The CDR3 extends 3 residues past the end of the read, so its final part is completed from the germline J gene. The chain uses TRBV2 and TRBJ1-5, with D maybe TRBD1 (6 bases). Trimming shortened V by 7 bases and J by 7 bases, and 14 bases separated the two germline ends. CDR1 is SNHLY and CDR2 is FYNNEI in the germline V gene. This CDR3 contains 13 residues. Incomplete CDR3 DNA: TGTGCCAGCAACTTCCAGGGGATGCAGCCC. Translated: CASNFQGMQP. The complete CDR3 reads CASNFQGMQPQHF. The full variable domain, its missing parts supplied by reference TRBV2 and TRBJ1-5, is EPEVTQTPSHQVTQMGQEVILRCVPISNHLYFYWYRQILGQKVEFLVSFYNNEISEKSEIFDDQFSVERPDGSNFTLKIRSTKLEDSAMYFCASNFQGMQPQHFGDGTRLSIL.

This clone has a count of ten or more. The read ends 3 residues before the CDR3 terminus; that terminus is restored from the germline J gene. This chain links TRBV4-1 with TRBJ2-3, with D unresolved. The CDR3 is made up of 16 amino acids. The germline V and J ends were trimmed by 0 bases and 2 bases, with 12 bases remaining between them. Germline V lookup: CDR1 MGHRA, CDR2 YSYEKL. The covered CDR3 bases are TGCGCCAGCAGCCAAGATGAACTTCAAAACACAGATACG. Its protein is CASSQDELQNTDT. The full CDR3 sequence reads CASSQDELQNTDTQYF.

This clone was counted ten times or more. From the germline J gene comes the end of the CDR3, since the read stops 3 residues before it. J is TRBJ2-7 and V is TRBV5-1; D is possibly TRBD1 or TRBD2 (5 bases each). V lost 0 bases to trimming and J lost 1 base, with 8 bases between them. The CDR3 is 14 residues long. The germline gives CDR1 SGHRS, CDR2 YFSETQ. The sequenced CDR3 bases are TGCGCCAGCAGCTTGGGAGGGGAGTCCTACGAG. This gives the protein CASSLGGESYE. The CDR3 in full is CASSLGGESYEQYF.

A word on this clone: The read terminates 3 residues ahead of where the CDR3 ends, so the germline J gene completes it. This chain connects TRBV19 to TRBJ2-3; 11 positions match TRBD2. V was pared by 5 bases and J by 4 bases, with 8 bases of the junction left unmatched. The CDR3 loop spans 16 amino acids. Germline V gene lookup returns CDR1 LNHDA and CDR2 SQIVND (reference sequence). CDR3 loop: CASSQKLAGVADTQYF. The DNA read from the CDR3 is TGTGCCAGTAGTCAAAAACTAGCGGGAGTGGCAGATACG.

In its sample, this clone was seen many times. The read ends 3 residues before the CDR3 terminus; that terminus is restored from the germline J gene. The V and J genes are TRBV7-8 and TRBJ1-5, with D possibly matching TRBD1 (5 bases). V was trimmed by 5 bases and J by 1 base, leaving 12 bases between them. Germline values: CDR1 SGHVS, CDR2 FQNEAQ. The CDR3 spans 15 residues. CDR3: CASSIQADSNQPQHF. The sequenced CDR3 bases are TGTGCCAGCAGCATACAGGCAGACAGCAATCAGCCC.